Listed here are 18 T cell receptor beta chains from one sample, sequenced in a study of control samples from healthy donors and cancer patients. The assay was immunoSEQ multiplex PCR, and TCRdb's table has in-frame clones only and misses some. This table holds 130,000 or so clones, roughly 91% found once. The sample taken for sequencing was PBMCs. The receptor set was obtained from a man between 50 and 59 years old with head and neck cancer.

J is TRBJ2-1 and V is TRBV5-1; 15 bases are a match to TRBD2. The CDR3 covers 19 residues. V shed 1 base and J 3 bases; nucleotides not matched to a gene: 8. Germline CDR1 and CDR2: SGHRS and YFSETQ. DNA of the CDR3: TGCGCCAGCAGCTTGATAGGACTAGCGGGAGGGGTCAGCTACAATGAGCAGTTCTTC. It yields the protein CASSLIGLAGGVSYNEQFF.

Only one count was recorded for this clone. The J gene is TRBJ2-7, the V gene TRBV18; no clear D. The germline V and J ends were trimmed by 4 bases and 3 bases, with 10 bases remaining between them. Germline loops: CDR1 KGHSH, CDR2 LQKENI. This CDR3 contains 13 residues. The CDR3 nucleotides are TGTGCCAGCTCACAAATGACGAGCTACGAGCAGTACTTC. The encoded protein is CASSQMTSYEQYF.

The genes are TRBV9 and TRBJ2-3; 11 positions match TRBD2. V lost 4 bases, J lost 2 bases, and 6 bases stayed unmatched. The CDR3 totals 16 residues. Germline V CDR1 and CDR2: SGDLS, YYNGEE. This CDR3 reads CASSPRLAGYTDTQYF. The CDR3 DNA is TGTGCCAGCAGCCCCCGACTAGCGGGGTACACAGATACGCAGTATTTT.

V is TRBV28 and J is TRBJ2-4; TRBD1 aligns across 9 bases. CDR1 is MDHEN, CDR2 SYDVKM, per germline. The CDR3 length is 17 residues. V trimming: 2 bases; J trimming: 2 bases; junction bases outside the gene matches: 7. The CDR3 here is CASSLILDRGTKNIQYF. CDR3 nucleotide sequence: TGTGCCAGCAGTTTAATCCTTGACAGGGGGACCAAAAACATTCAGTACTTC.

The CDR3: CASSYSTDSGNTIYF. The CDR3 DNA reads TGTGCCAGCAGTTACTCGACGGACTCTGGAAACACCATATATTTT. The chain recombines TRBV6-6 with TRBJ1-3; D gene uncertain. Per the germline V gene, CDR1 is MNHNY and CDR2 is SVGAGI (reference sequence). The CDR3 has 15 residues. Trimming took off 0 bases at V and 0 bases at J, with 6 bases between the two ends.

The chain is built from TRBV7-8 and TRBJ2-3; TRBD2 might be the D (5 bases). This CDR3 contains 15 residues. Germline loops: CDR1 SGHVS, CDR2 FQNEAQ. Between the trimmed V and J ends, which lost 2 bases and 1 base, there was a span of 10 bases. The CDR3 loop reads CASSLRGSGTDTQYF. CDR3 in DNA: TGTGCCAGCAGCTTACGGGGATCGGGCACAGATACGCAGTATTTT.

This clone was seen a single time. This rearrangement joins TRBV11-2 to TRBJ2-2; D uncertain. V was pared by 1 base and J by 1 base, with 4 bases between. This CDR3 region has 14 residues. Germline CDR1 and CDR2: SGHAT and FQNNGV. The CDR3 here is CASSLGGNTGELFF. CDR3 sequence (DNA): TGTGCCAGCAGCTTAGGAGGGAACACCGGGGAGCTGTTTTTT.

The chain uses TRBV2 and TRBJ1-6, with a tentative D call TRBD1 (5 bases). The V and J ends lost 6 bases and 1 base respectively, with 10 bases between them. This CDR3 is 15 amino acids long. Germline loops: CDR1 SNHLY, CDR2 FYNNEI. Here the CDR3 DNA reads TGTGCCAGCAGCCCGAGGGGATCCTATAATTCACCCCTCCACTTT. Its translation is CASSPRGSYNSPLHF.

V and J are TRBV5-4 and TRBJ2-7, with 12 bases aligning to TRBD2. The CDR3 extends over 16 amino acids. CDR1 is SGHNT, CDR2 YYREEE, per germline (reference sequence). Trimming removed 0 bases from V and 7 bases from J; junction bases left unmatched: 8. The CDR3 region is CASSLAPSGGVREQYF. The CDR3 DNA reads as TGTGCCAGCAGCTTGGCCCCTAGCGGGGGGGTAAGGGAGCAGTACTTC.

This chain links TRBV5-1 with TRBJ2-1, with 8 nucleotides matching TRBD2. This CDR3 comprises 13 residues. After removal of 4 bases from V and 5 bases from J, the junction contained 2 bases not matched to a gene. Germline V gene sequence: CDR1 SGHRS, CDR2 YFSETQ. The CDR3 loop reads CASSGGLDNEQFF. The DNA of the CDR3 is TGCGCCAGCAGCGGGGGACTAGACAATGAGCAGTTCTTC.

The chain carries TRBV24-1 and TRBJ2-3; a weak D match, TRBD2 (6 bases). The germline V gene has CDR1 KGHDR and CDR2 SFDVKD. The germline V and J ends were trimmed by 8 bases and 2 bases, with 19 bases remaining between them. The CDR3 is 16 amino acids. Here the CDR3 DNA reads TGTGCCACCACCGAGGTCTGGCGGGAAGCCACAGATACGCAGTATTTT. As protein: CATTEVWREATDTQYF.

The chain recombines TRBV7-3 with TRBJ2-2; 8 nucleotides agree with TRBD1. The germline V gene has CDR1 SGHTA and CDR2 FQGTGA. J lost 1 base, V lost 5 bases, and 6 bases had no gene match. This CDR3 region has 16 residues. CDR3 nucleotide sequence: TGTGCCAGCAGCCTTACCGGACAGGGGAACACCGGGGAGCTGTTTTTT. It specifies CASSLTGQGNTGELFF.

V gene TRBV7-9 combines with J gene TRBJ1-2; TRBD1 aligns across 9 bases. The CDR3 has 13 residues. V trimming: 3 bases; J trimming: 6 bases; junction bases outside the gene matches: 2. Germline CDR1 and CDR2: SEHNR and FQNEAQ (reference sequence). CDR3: CASSFRDRDGYTF. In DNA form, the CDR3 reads TGTGCCAGCAGCTTTAGGGACAGGGATGGCTACACCTTC.

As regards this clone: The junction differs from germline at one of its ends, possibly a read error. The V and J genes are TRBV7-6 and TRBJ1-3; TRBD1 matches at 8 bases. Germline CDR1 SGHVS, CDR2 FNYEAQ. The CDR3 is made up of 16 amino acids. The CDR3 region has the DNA TGTGCCAGCAGCCCCTCAGGGGGCTACTCTGGAAACATCATATATTTT. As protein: CASSPSGGYSGNIIYF. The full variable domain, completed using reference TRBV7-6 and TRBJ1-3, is GAGVSQSPRYKVTKRGQDVALRCDPISGHVSLYWYRQALGQGPEFLTYFNYEAQQDKSGLPNDRFSAERPEGSISTLTIQRTEQRDSAMYRCASSPSGGYSGNIIYFGEGSWLTVV.

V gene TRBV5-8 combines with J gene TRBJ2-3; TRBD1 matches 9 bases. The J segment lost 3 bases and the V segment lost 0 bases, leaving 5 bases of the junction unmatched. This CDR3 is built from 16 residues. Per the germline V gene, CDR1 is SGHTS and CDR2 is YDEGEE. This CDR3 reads CASSLGQGVRTDTQYF. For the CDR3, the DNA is TGTGCCAGCAGCTTGGGACAGGGGGTTCGAACAGATACGCAGTATTTT.

Here the CDR3 reads CASSKTGNYGYTF. Written as DNA, the CDR3 is TGTGCCAGCAGTAAGACAGGCAACTATGGCTACACCTTC. The rearrangement joins TRBV6-5 to TRBJ1-2; D perhaps matches TRBD1 (6 bases). The V gene lost 5 bases and the J gene lost 2 bases, with 9 bases spanning the gap. The CDR3 is 13 residues long. The germline CDR1 and CDR2 sequences are MNHEY and SVGAGI.

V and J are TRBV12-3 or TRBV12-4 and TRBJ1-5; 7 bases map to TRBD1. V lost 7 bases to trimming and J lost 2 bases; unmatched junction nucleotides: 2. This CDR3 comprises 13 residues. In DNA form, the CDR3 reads TGTGCCAGCACCGGACAGGGCAATCAGCCCCAGCATTTT. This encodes CASTGQGNQPQHF.

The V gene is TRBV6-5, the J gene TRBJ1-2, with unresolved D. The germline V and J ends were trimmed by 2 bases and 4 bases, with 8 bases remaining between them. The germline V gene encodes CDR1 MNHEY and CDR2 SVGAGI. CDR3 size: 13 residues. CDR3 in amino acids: CASSYGHFYGYTF. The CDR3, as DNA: TGTGCCAGCAGTTACGGTCACTTCTATGGCTACACCTTC.